This T cell receptor beta chain was profiled in a study of OX40 agonist ivuxolimab in advanced cancers. Across the study: Prior therapy, whether anti-PD-1, anti-PD-L1 or anti-CTLA-4, was allowed, and about 40% had some.

TCRdb's table, derived via immunoSEQ multiplex PCR, lists solely in-frame clones and lacks some. This table holds over 35,000 clones, about 87% found once. Blood sampling was done at baseline, cycle 4 day 1, and cycle 7 day 1. This CDR3 has 14 residues. The V gene's germline CDR1 is WSHSY and CDR2 SAAADI. Trimming took 3 bases from V and 1 from J, leaving 9 bases between them. This clone has more than one count but fewer than ten. This sequence was found in an adult with an advanced solid tumor such as melanoma, head and neck, liver or kidney cancer. The rearrangement links TRBV10-2 to TRBJ1-2; unclear D gene. The sequences come from CD4+ or CD8+ T cells sorted from blood, collected in a trial of the OX40 agonist ivuxolimab. CDR3 coding DNA: TGCGCCAGCAGTGATTCAGGTTTTAACTATGGCTACACCTTC. This gives the protein CASSDSGFNYGYTF.